This passage covers 9 T cell receptor beta chains from one sample sequenced in a study of regulatory T cells in long-lasting Graves disease. Indicated time point: persistent/refractory GD, antithyroid drugs over 5 years with positive TRAb. TCR sequences were obtained from RNA taken from PBMCs. iRepertoire HTBI primers and Arm-PCR of CDR3 regions built TCR beta libraries. TCRdb analysed the multiplex PCR reads with MiXCR anew, one entry per CDR3 protein. This table holds around 450,000 distinct CDR3 sequences, 20% to 25% found once. Sample: peripheral blood mononuclear cells (PBMCs), taken when the disease was refractory, from a patient treated with antithyroid drugs. The receptors were sampled from a female donor with Graves disease.

A few counts support this clonotype. The chain combines TRBV5-1 with TRBJ1-4, with D possibly matching TRBD1 (5 bases). With 0 bases removed from V and 8 bases from J, the gap between germline ends came to 14 bases. The CDR3 covers 15 residues. Germline CDR1 is SGHRS and CDR2 is YFSETQ. CDR3 nucleotides: TGCGCCAGCAGCTTGGAAATCCAGGGTGGGGAAAAACTGTTTTTT. It specifies CASSLEIQGGEKLFF.

The genes are TRBV20-1 and TRBJ1-2; 11 positions match TRBD1. CDR1 is DFQATT, CDR2 SNEGSKA, per germline (reference sequence). This CDR3 comprises 15 residues. The trim removed 5 bases at V and 6 bases at J, leaving 11 bases unmatched. CDR3 DNA: TGCAGTGCTGCTGGCAGTGGGGACAGGGGGGATGGCTACACCTTC. Translation gives CSAAGSGDRGDGYTF.

This clonotype was counted a single time. J is TRBJ2-1 and V is TRBV7-3; 12 nucleotides line up with TRBD2. With V trimmed by 1 base and J by 1 base, 8 bases remained unmatched. Germline CDR1 is SGHTA and CDR2 is FQGTGA. This CDR3 comprises 19 residues. CDR3 protein: CASSLRASGGARSYNEQFF. The CDR3 DNA follows: TGTGCCAGCAGCTTAAGAGCTAGCGGGGGGGCCAGGTCCTACAATGAGCAGTTCTTC. Combining the CDR3 with reference TRBV7-3 and TRBJ2-1 gives the whole variable domain GAGVSQTPSNKVTEKGKYVELRCDPISGHTALYWYRQSLGQGPEFLIYFQGTGAADDSGLPNDRFFAVRPEGSVSTLKIQRTERGDSAVYLCASSLRASGGARSYNEQFFGPGTRLTVL.

Only a few counts were recorded for this clonotype. V gene TRBV28 combines with J gene TRBJ1-5, with D hard to call. The CDR3 spans 15 residues. Trimming left V 6 bases short and J 2 bases short, with 14 bases between. Germline V gene lookup returns CDR1 MDHEN and CDR2 SYDVKM. Here the CDR3 reads CASSLRSLGNQPQHF. The CDR3 bases are TGTGCCAGCAGCCTCCGGAGTCTAGGCAATCAGCCCCAGCATTTT.

This clonotype was seen only a few times. CDR3 loop: CASSIGQATNEKLFF. The DNA for the CDR3 is TGTGCCAGCAGCATCGGACAGGCAACTAATGAAAAACTGTTTTTT. The V and J genes are TRBV7-9 and TRBJ1-4; TRBD1 matches 7 bases. V lost 5 bases and J lost 0; bases outside the gene matches: 3. This CDR3 has 15 residues. Germline assignment: CDR1 SEHNR and CDR2 FQNEAQ (reference sequence).

This clonotype is a singleton in its sample. This clone may be a read error of a much larger clone one base away. The rearrangement links TRBV6-2 or TRBV6-3 to TRBJ1-1, with a weak D call TRBD1 (5 bases). This CDR3 has 15 residues. Trimming took off 11 bases at V and 0 bases at J, with 19 bases between the two ends. Germline V gives CDR1 MNHEY, CDR2 SVGEGT. The CDR3: CAGTPSGTMNTEAFF. CDR3 bases: TGTGCCGGCACCCCCTCGGGGACTATGAACACTGAAGCTTTCTTT.

This clonotype appeared many times. The rearrangement joins TRBV11-2 to TRBJ2-7; 8 nucleotides align to TRBD1. This CDR3 contains 12 residues. V lost 8 bases, J lost 3 bases, and 3 bases stayed unmatched. Germline-derived CDR1 and CDR2 are SGHAT and FQNNGV. The CDR3 protein is CASFGQGYEQYF. The CDR3 DNA reads as TGTGCCAGCTTTGGACAGGGCTACGAGCAGTACTTC.

This clonotype was detected only a few times. The chain carries TRBV27 and TRBJ2-5; D unclear. V lost 6 bases and J 3 bases, leaving 23 bases between the germline ends. The CDR3 runs to 17 residues. Germline V gene sequence: CDR1 MNHEY, CDR2 SMNVEV (reference sequence). CDR3 sequence reads: CASSPANRAIFKETQYF. The CDR3 coding sequence is TGTGCCAGCAGCCCGGCCAATAGGGCCATATTTAAAGAGACCCAGTACTTC.

This chain joins TRBV29-1 and TRBJ2-6; D is uncertain. V lost 6 bases, J lost 0 bases, and 3 bases lay in between. CDR1 is SQVTM and CDR2 is ANQGSEA in the germline V gene. The CDR3 consists of 12 residues. The CDR3 loop is CSVLSGANVLTF. The CDR3 bases are TGCAGCGTCCTCTCTGGGGCCAACGTCCTGACTTTC.